The 16 T cell receptor beta chains below come from one sample, sequenced in a study of CD8 T cells in Susac syndrome. With random hexamers, 0.5 to 1 ug RNA was reverse transcribed. From the immunoSEQ multiplex PCR reads, TCRdb called clonotypes with MiXCR, one entry per CDR3 protein. The table has 400,000 to 550,000 distinct CDR3 sequences, roughly 85% seen once; the top ten hold around 0.12%. The source material was CD8+ T cells from PBMCs. Receptors were obtained from a human donor with multiple sclerosis.

The chain carries TRBV6-5 and TRBJ2-3; 12 positions agree with TRBD2. With 6 bases clipped from V and 6 bases from J, the junction kept 16 bases outside the gene matches. The germline CDR1 and CDR2 sequences are MNHEY and SVGAGI. This CDR3 has 18 residues. CDR3 coding DNA: TGTGCCAGCAGCTTAAATTTACTAGCGGGAGGAAGTCGGGATACGCAGTATTTT. It is translated as CASSLNLLAGGSRDTQYF.

This clonotype was counted between two and nine times. V gene TRBV3-1 combines with J gene TRBJ2-5; D ambiguous. From germline, CDR1 is LGHDT and CDR2 YNNKEL (reference sequence). CDR3 length equals 14 residues. The germline V and J ends were trimmed by 1 base and 7 bases, with 13 bases remaining between them. CDR3 DNA sequence: TGTGCCAGCAGCCAAGGTTTTGACCCTGGGACCCAGTACTTC. Its protein product is CASSQGFDPGTQYF.

This clonotype was counted only a few times. The chain recombines TRBV7-6 with TRBJ1-1, with D unresolved. CDR3 length: 16 residues. V gave up 4 bases and J gave up 0 bases, with 15 bases separating them. Germline V gene data show CDR1 as SGHVS and CDR2 as FNYEAQ. This chain's CDR3 is CASSSEVGRMNTEAFF. CDR3 coding DNA: TGTGCCAGCAGCTCCGAAGTTGGACGTATGAACACTGAAGCTTTCTTT.

This chain connects TRBV9 to TRBJ2-3, with TRBD1 as a possible D gene (6 bases). The CDR3 loop spans 15 amino acids. Germline V gene lookup returns CDR1 SGDLS and CDR2 YYNGEE. Trimming pared 0 bases from V and 1 base from J, leaving 9 bases between. Here the CDR3 reads CASSVADRGTDTQYF. The CDR3 nucleotides are TGTGCCAGCAGCGTAGCGGACAGAGGCACAGATACGCAGTATTTT.

V gene TRBV28 combines with J gene TRBJ1-2; a weak D match, TRBD1 (5 bases). The CDR3 sequence is 15 residues long. CDR1 MDHEN and CDR2 SYDVKM come from the germline V gene. V was shortened by 7 bases and J by 2 bases, with 17 bases between the two germline ends. The CDR3 bases are TGTGCCAGCACCCTTATCGTTGGGACCAACTATGGCTACACCTTC. It specifies CASTLIVGTNYGYTF.

The CDR3 coding sequence is TGTGCCAGTGCGACAGATCCGAACACTGAAGCTTTCTTT. It encodes CASATDPNTEAFF. This rearrangement joins TRBV27 to TRBJ1-1, with D possibly being TRBD1 (5 bases). CDR3 length: 13 residues. Germline V gene sequence: CDR1 MNHEY, CDR2 SMNVEV (reference sequence). The V and J ends lost 9 bases and 1 base respectively, with 12 bases between them.

V is TRBV30 and J is TRBJ2-7; 9 bases agree with TRBD2. The J segment lost 2 bases and the V segment lost 4 bases, leaving 9 bases of the junction unmatched. Germline V gives CDR1 GTSNPN, CDR2 SVGIG (reference sequence). This CDR3 region has 15 residues. The chain's CDR3 is CAWISRASGAYEQYF. CDR3 in DNA: TGTGCCTGGATATCCCGGGCTAGCGGGGCCTACGAGCAGTACTTC.

The chain has TRBV29-1 and TRBJ2-3, with 7 nucleotides matching TRBD2. With V trimmed by 3 bases and J by 4 bases, 7 bases remained unmatched. Germline CDR1 and CDR2: SQVTM and ANQGSEA. The CDR3 extends over 14 amino acids. The CDR3 is CSVEGSGPSDTQYF. CDR3 bases: TGCAGCGTTGAGGGTAGCGGGCCTTCAGATACGCAGTATTTT.

The chain carries TRBV30 and TRBJ2-5; 9 bases align to TRBD2. The CDR3 sequence is 15 residues long. The germline gives CDR1 GTSNPN, CDR2 SVGIG (reference sequence). Germline trimming cut 2 bases from V and 5 bases from J; bases unmatched to any gene: 9. The CDR3 reads CAWSTLAGVLETQYF. The CDR3 DNA is TGTGCCTGGAGTACGTTAGCGGGAGTGTTGGAGACCCAGTACTTC.

The V gene is TRBV20-1, the J gene TRBJ1-5, with a weak D call TRBD1 (5 bases). The CDR3 is 15 amino acids. V gave up 0 bases and J gave up 1 base, with 10 bases separating them. The germline V gene has CDR1 DFQATT and CDR2 SNEGSKA (reference sequence). DNA for the CDR3: TGCAGTGCTAGAGACCCCGGGGGGAGCAATCAGCCCCAGCATTTT. Translation gives CSARDPGGSNQPQHF.

This clonotype has more than one count but fewer than ten. The junction differs from germline at one of its ends, possibly a read error. J is TRBJ2-2 and V is TRBV6-5; the D is unclear. Germline V gene sequence: CDR1 MNHEY, CDR2 SVGAGI. This CDR3 is built from 16 residues. The CDR3 here is CASSYDPAMNPGELFF. The CDR3 coding sequence is TGTGCCAGCAGTTACGATCCAGCTATGAACCCCGGGGAGCTGTTTTTT.

The CDR3 sequence is CASSPGTTGGQYF. CDR3 bases: TGTGCCAGCAGTCCGGGGACCACGGGCGGGCAGTACTTC. This chain uses TRBV27 with TRBJ2-7, with D perhaps being TRBD1 or TRBD2 (5 bases each). Per the germline V gene, CDR1 is MNHEY and CDR2 is SMNVEV (reference sequence). This CDR3 comprises 13 residues. Trimming pared 5 bases from V and 9 bases from J, leaving 17 bases between.

V usage is TRBV6-5 and J usage is TRBJ2-5; no reliable D call. Trimming left V 8 bases short and J 0 bases short, with 16 bases between. CDR1 is MNHEY, CDR2 SVGAGI, per germline. The CDR3 has 15 residues. CDR3 DNA: TGTGCCAGCGCTGGTGACAATGCGTACCAAGAGACCCAGTACTTC. Protein: CASAGDNAYQETQYF.

The chain combines TRBV7-9 with TRBJ2-5; D remains unclear. The CDR3 totals 15 residues. CDR1 and CDR2 (germline): SEHNR, FQNEAQ (reference sequence). V lost 1 base and J lost 1, with 10 bases in between. The CDR3 spells CASSLVKGGQETQYF. CDR3 nucleotides: TGTGCCAGCAGCTTAGTTAAGGGCGGCCAAGAGACCCAGTACTTC. The variable domain in full, completed from reference TRBV7-9 and TRBJ2-5, reads DTGVSQNPRHKITKRGQNVTFRCDPISEHNRLYWYRQTLGQGPEFLTYFQNEAQLEKSRLLSDRFSAERPKGSFSTLEIQRTEQGDSAMYLCASSLVKGGQETQYFGPGTRLLVL.

In its sample, this clonotype was seen a few times. V gene TRBV19 combines with J gene TRBJ1-2; D unclear. The germline gives CDR1 LNHDA, CDR2 SQIVND (reference sequence). CDR3 length equals 13 residues. V lost 1 base and J 6 bases, leaving 9 bases between the germline ends. CDR3 sequence: CASSIVALDGYTF. DNA of the CDR3: TGTGCCAGTAGTATAGTGGCTTTGGATGGCTACACCTTC.

V gene TRBV10-3 combines with J gene TRBJ2-7, with unresolved D. Trimming stripped 3 bases from V and 2 bases from J, with 14 bases between. Germline-derived CDR1 and CDR2 are ENHRY and SYGVKD. The CDR3 runs 15 residues. In DNA form, the CDR3 reads TGTGCCATCAGTGATGTTGTAGTCCTCGCCTACGAGCAGTACTTC. It specifies CAISDVVVLAYEQYF.